One T cell receptor beta chain is described in this entry. Its antigen is still unknown. Other DNA sequences within the sample encode an identical CDR3. TCRdb's copy holds only in-frame clones and misses some; the assay was immunoSEQ multiplex PCR. The table lists 90,000 to 95,000 clones, about 89% of them singletons. The data are from a study of graft-versus-host responses after intestinal transplantation. Source: unstimulated CD8+ T cells sorted from spleen or lymph node cells, taken before intestinal transplant. This sequence originates from a human donor who received an intestinal transplant.

In DNA form, the CDR3 reads TGCAGCGCCCTAGGAGTCACCAAGGCGGGCGATGAGCAGTTCTTC. This gives the protein CSALGVTKAGDEQFF. This chain joins TRBV29-1 and TRBJ2-1; D possibly corresponds to TRBD2 (5 bases). V was cut by 7 bases and J by 8 bases, with 24 bases left in between. The length of the CDR3 is 15 residues. CDR1 is SQVTM, CDR2 ANQGSEA, per germline.